This TCR beta chain was found in a study of T-cell memory formation after mild COVID-19. Study-wide results and caveats: The main location of contracting CD4+ clones was CM and EM, and that of contracting CD8+ clones was EMRA.

CDR1 and CDR2 from the germline V gene are DFQATT and SNEGSKA (reference sequence). CDR3 length: 15 residues. The V and J ends lost 3 bases and 2 bases, in that order; junction bases with no gene match: 9. Turning to this clonotype: Antigen specificity is unknown.

From the 5' RACE reads, TCRdb called clonotypes with MiXCR, one entry per CDR3 protein. The sample has around 530,000 distinct CDR3 sequences, about 20% seen once. The specimen was PBMCs or a T cell subset sorted from them (not recorded which). This rearrangement joins TRBV20-1 to TRBJ2-7, with 8 bases lining up with TRBD2. The source is an adult woman who had mild COVID-19 (a few samples of this study predate the infection). Cell type and time point are not known. This CDR3 is CSASLSGSPPYEQYF. CDR3 DNA sequence: TGCAGTGCTAGTCTGAGCGGGAGCCCCCCCTACGAGCAGTACTTC.